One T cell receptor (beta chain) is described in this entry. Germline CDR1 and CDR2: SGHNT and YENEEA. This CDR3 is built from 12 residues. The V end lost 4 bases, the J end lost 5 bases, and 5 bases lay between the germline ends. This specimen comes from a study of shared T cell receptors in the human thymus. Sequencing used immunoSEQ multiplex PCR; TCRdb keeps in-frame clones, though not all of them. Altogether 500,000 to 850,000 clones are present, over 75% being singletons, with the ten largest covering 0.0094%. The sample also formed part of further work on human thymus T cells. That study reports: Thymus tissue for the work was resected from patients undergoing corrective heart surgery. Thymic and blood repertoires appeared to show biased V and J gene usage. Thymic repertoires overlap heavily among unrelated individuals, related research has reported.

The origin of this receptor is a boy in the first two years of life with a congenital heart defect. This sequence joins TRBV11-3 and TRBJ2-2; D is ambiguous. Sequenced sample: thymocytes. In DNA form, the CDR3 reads TGTGCCAGCAGCTATCGGACCGGGGAGCTGTTTTTT. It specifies CASSYRTGELFF. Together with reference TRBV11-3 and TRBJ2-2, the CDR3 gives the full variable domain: EAGVVQSPRYKIIEKKQPVAFWCNPISGHNTLYWYLQNLGQGPELLIRYENEEAVDDSQLPKDRFSAERLKGVDSTLKIQPAELGDSAVYLCASSYRTGELFFGEGSRLTVL.